Listed below are T cell receptor beta chains from one sample, sequenced in a study of shared clonotypes between healthy human individuals. Using immunoSEQ multiplex PCR, the repertoire was profiled, and TCRdb retains in-frame clones only, with some absent. The table records about 1.1 million clones, 75% to 80% of them present only once. The source material was memory CD4+ T cells from PBMCs. The receptors here all came from a man aged 18 to 30 in good health. Some clones in this sample may be carry-over from other donors' samples. Both conserved end residues are part of each CDR3. D genes are given only for firm matches. Expanded clones are given a class, and other clones once, few, many or no size at all.

v_gene,j_gene,d_gene,abundance,CDR3aa,CDR3nt
TRBV2,TRBJ2-6,-,-,CASRRERGGASGANVLTF,TGTGCCAGCAGAAGGGAAAGGGGGGGGGCCTCTGGGGCCAACGTCCTGACTTTC
TRBV5-4,TRBJ2-5,-,-,CASSTDTGREETQYF,TGTGCCAGCAGCACTGATACAGGGAGGGAAGAGACCCAGTACTTC
TRBV5-1,TRBJ1-2,-,-,CASSARFDGSYGYTF,TGCGCCAGCAGCGCTCGTTTTGACGGATCCTATGGCTACACCTTC
TRBV28,TRBJ2-4,-,-,CASSSYSGTGKNIQYF,TGTGCCAGCAGTTCGTATTCCGGGACGGGAAAAAACATTCAGTACTTC
TRBV5-1,TRBJ2-7,TRBD1,-,CASSLGSGGSYEQYF,TGCGCCAGCAGCTTGGGCTCAGGGGGCTCCTACGAGCAGTACTTC
TRBV27,TRBJ2-7,-,-,CASKPRYHLYEQYF,TGTGCCAGCAAGCCCAGATACCATCTCTACGAGCAGTACTTC
TRBV10-1,TRBJ2-6,-,-,CASSESTGVISGANVLTF,TGCGCCAGCAGTGAGTCGACGGGGGTGATCTCTGGGGCCAACGTCCTGACTTTC
TRBV18,TRBJ2-3,TRBD2,-,CASSLLAVVSTDTQYF,TGTGCCAGCTCATTGCTAGCGGTAGTAAGCACAGATACGCAGTATTTT
TRBV27,TRBJ2-1,-,-,CASSSAGAPYNEQFF,TGTGCCAGCAGTTCGGCGGGGGCCCCCTACAATGAGCAGTTCTTC
TRBV18,TRBJ2-1,TRBD2,-,CASSPNSGAYNEQFF,TGTGCCAGCTCACCAAACAGCGGGGCCTACAATGAGCAGTTCTTC
TRBV28,TRBJ2-5,-,-,CASSGGRGYQETQYF,TGTGCCAGCAGTGGGGGCAGGGGCTACCAAGAGACCCAGTACTTC
TRBV6-6,TRBJ1-2,-,-,CASSPRTVRYGYTF,TGTGCCAGCAGCCCACGGACTGTTCGCTATGGCTACACCTTC
TRBV9,TRBJ2-7,TRBD1,few,CASSRGEGALSYEQYF,TGTGCCAGCAGCCGAGGTGAGGGGGCCCTTTCCTACGAGCAGTACTTC
TRBV11-2,TRBJ2-5,TRBD1,-,CASSSTRTYRGLETQYF,TGTGCCAGCAGCTCTACGCGTACTTACAGGGGCCTGGAGACCCAGTACTTC
TRBV10-3,TRBJ2-5,-,-,CAIGGQQETQYF,TGTGCCATCGGAGGACAGCAAGAGACCCAGTACTTC
TRBV6-5,TRBJ2-7,-,-,CASSDWLSYEQYF,TGTGCCAGCAGTGACTGGCTCTCCTACGAGCAGTACTTC
TRBV4-1,TRBJ1-2,TRBD1,few,CASSPRGDYGYTF,TGCGCCAGCAGCCCCAGGGGGGACTATGGCTACACCTTC
TRBV4-3,TRBJ2-5,TRBD1,-,CASSQGQGETQYF,TGCGCCAGCAGCCAAGGACAGGGTGAGACCCAGTACTTC
TRBV9,TRBJ1-1,-,-,CASSPSPGEHAFF,TGTGCCAGCAGCCCAAGTCCAGGGGAACATGCTTTCTTT
TRBV14,TRBJ2-1,-,-,CASGQGPGSFFNEQFF,TGTGCCAGCGGCCAGGGACCCGGGTCGTTCTTCAATGAGCAGTTCTTC
TRBV28,TRBJ1-4,TRBD1,-,CASSAQGASNEKLFF,TGTGCCAGCAGTGCCCAGGGGGCGTCTAATGAAAAACTGTTTTTT
TRBV5-4,TRBJ2-1,-,-,CASKFWGEWNEQFF,TGTGCCAGCAAATTTTGGGGGGAGTGGAATGAGCAGTTCTTC
TRBV20-1,TRBJ2-3,-,-,CSAWEATQYF,TGCAGTGCTTGGGAGGCTACGCAGTATTTT
TRBV9,TRBJ1-3,-,-,CASSTGGSSGNTIYF,TGTGCCAGCAGTACTGGGGGTAGCTCTGGAAACACCATATATTTT
TRBV20-1,TRBJ2-5,TRBD1,many,CGGQGRETQYF,TGCGGGGGACAGGGACGGGAGACCCAGTACTTC
TRBV7-2,TRBJ2-4,-,-,CASSIPRGHIQYF,TGTGCCAGCAGTATACCTCGGGGTCACATTCAGTACTTC
TRBV11-2,TRBJ2-6,TRBD1,-,CASSLWTGWPPGANVLTF,TGTGCCAGCAGCTTATGGACAGGTTGGCCCCCTGGGGCCAACGTCCTGACTTTC
TRBV7-7,TRBJ1-4,TRBD1,-,CASSQDRGEKLFF,TGTGCCAGCAGCCAGGACAGGGGTGAAAAACTGTTTTTT
TRBV15,TRBJ2-1,TRBD2,-,CATSRGAGNEQFF,TGTGCCACCAGCAGAGGAGCGGGGAATGAGCAGTTCTTC
TRBV21-1,TRBJ1-1,-,-,CASSKGALGYTEAFF,TGTGCCAGCAGCAAAGGGGCTCTGGGGTACACTGAAGCTTTCTTT
TRBV28,TRBJ2-1,TRBD2,-,CASTTRRGRLPSYNEQFF,TGTGCCAGCACCACGAGGCGCGGGAGGCTACCTTCCTACAATGAGCAGTTCTTC
TRBV2,TRBJ2-7,TRBD1,-,CASSPPPGQDRFSSYEQYF,TGTGCCAGCAGCCCGCCACCGGGACAGGATCGTTTTAGCTCCTACGAGCAGTACTTC
TRBV6-1,TRBJ1-1,-,-,CAALGNTEAFF,TGTGCCGCCCTGGGGAACACTGAAGCTTTCTTT
TRBV7-2,TRBJ2-6,-,-,CASSLASQSSGANVLTF,TGTGCCAGCAGCTTAGCTTCCCAGAGCTCTGGGGCCAACGTCCTGACTTTC
TRBV18,TRBJ2-7,-,-,CASSPLIGARSSYEQYF,TGTGCCAGCTCACCCCTAATCGGGGCTAGGAGCTCCTACGAGCAGTACTTC
TRBV5-1,TRBJ2-5,TRBD2,-,CASSLGLATAETQYF,TGCGCCAGCAGCTTAGGACTAGCGACTGCAGAGACCCAGTACTTC
TRBV5-4,TRBJ1-5,TRBD1,-,CASSSGQGVGQPQHF,TGTGCCAGCAGCTCGGGACAGGGGGTGGGTCAGCCCCAGCATTTT
TRBV5-1,TRBJ2-7,TRBD2,once,CASSLARGLAEEQYF,TGCGCCAGCAGCTTGGCCCGGGGCCTAGCGGAAGAGCAGTACTTC
TRBV4-2,TRBJ2-1,TRBD2,-,CASSQGLAGDFFDEQFF,TGTGCCAGCAGCCAGGGACTAGCGGGAGATTTTTTCGATGAGCAGTTCTTC
TRBV9,TRBJ2-3,-,many,CASSRAASTDTQYF,TGTGCCAGCAGTCGAGCGGCGAGCACAGATACGCAGTATTTT
TRBV5-1,TRBJ1-2,-,few,CASSPNSYGYTF,TGCGCCAGCAGCCCGAACAGCTATGGCTACACCTTC
TRBV29-1,TRBJ1-2,-,-,CSVPTVQGYTF,TGCAGCGTTCCAACAGTCCAGGGCTACACCTTC
TRBV5-5,TRBJ1-5,-,-,CASSLGSGYSNQPQHF,TGTGCCAGCAGCTTGGGGTCCGGGTATAGCAATCAGCCCCAGCATTTT
TRBV2,TRBJ1-4,TRBD1,-,CASRGQGFTEFF,TGTGCCAGCAGGGGACAGGGGTTCACAGAGTTTTTT
TRBV10-2,TRBJ1-5,-,-,CASSAARGSNQPQHF,TGCGCCAGCAGTGCTGCCAGGGGTAGCAATCAGCCCCAGCATTTT
TRBV6-4,TRBJ2-1,-,-,CASSEGADGEQFF,TGTGCCAGCAGTGAGGGAGCCGATGGTGAGCAGTTCTTC
TRBV7-9,TRBJ2-1,-,-,CASSPRQGGGYEQFF,TGTGCCAGCAGCCCCAGACAGGGAGGCGGGTATGAGCAGTTCTTC
TRBV28,TRBJ2-1,TRBD2,once,CASSPWEGRGRTSYNEQFF,TGTGCCAGCAGTCCCTGGGAGGGAAGAGGTAGGACCTCCTACAATGAGCAGTTCTTC
TRBV5-6,TRBJ2-1,TRBD1,-,CASSPSPGQGYNEQFF,TGTGCCAGCAGCCCTTCACCGGGACAGGGGTACAATGAGCAGTTCTTC
TRBV29-1,TRBJ2-7,-,-,CSVGSTYEQYF,TGCAGCGTTGGAAGCACCTACGAGCAGTACTTC
TRBV6-1,TRBJ1-2,-,-,CASSAETNYGYTF,TGTGCCAGCAGTGCTGAAACTAACTATGGCTACACCTTC
TRBV5-1,TRBJ2-7,TRBD2,-,CASSLSSGSGYEQYF,TGCGCCAGCAGCTTGTCTAGCGGGAGTGGTTACGAGCAGTACTTC
TRBV6-5,TRBJ1-1,-,few,CASVGPMNTEAFF,TGTGCCAGCGTGGGGCCGATGAACACTGAAGCTTTCTTT
TRBV5-1,TRBJ2-7,TRBD1,-,CASSNGDRGSYEQYF,TGCGCCAGCAGCAACGGGGACAGGGGCTCCTACGAGCAGTACTTC
TRBV7-2,TRBJ2-2,-,-,CASSFQTNTGELFF,TGTGCCAGCAGCTTCCAGACGAACACCGGGGAGCTGTTTTTT
TRBV18,TRBJ1-4,-,-,CASSPPGRKEKLFF,TGTGCCAGCTCACCACCGGGGAGAAAGGAAAAACTGTTTTTT
TRBV28,TRBJ1-2,-,-,CASSFVGPIYGYTF,TGTGCCAGCAGTTTTGTCGGGCCTATTTATGGCTACACCTTC
TRBV25-1,TRBJ2-3,-,-,CASRNEGDTQYF,TGTGCCAGCAGGAATGAGGGAGATACGCAGTATTTT
TRBV30,TRBJ1-2,TRBD1,few,CAWSLYRGPYYGYTF,TGTGCCTGGAGTTTATACAGGGGGCCCTACTATGGCTACACCTTC